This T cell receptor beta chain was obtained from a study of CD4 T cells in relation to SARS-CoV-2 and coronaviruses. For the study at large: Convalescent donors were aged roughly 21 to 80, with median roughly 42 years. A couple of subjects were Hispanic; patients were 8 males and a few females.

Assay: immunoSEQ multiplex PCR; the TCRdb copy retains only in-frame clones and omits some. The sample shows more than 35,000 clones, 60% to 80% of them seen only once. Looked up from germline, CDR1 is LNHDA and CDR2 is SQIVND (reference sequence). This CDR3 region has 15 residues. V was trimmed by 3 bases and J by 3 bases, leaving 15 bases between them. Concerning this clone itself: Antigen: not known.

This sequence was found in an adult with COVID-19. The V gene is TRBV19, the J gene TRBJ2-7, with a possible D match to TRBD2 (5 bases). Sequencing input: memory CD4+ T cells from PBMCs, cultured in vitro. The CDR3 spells CASSIRGHPYYEQYF. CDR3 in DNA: TGTGCCAGTAGTATCCGGGGTCACCCATACTACGAGCAGTACTTC.